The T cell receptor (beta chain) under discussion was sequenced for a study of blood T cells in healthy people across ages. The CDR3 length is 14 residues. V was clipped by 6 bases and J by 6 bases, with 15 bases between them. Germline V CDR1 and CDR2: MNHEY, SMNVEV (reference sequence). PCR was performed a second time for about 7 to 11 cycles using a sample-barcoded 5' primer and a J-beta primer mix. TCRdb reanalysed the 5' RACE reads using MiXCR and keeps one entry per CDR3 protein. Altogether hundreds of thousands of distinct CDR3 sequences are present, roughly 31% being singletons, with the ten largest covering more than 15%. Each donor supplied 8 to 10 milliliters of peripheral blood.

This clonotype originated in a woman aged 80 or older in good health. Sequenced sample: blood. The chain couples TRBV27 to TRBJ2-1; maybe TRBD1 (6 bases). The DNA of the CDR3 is TGTGCCAGCAGGAGGGACACGACACGCAATGAGCAGTTCTTC. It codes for CASRRDTTRNEQFF.